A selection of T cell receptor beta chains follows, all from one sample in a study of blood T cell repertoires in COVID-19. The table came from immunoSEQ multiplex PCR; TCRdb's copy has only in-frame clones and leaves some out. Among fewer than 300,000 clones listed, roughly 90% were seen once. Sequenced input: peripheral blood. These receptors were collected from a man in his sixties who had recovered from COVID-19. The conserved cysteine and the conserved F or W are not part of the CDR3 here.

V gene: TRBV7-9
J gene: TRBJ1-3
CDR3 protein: ASSPGQGAGNTIY

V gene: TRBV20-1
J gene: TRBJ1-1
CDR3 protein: SASSGGRAEAF

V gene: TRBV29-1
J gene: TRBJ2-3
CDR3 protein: SVAGGSAGTDTQY

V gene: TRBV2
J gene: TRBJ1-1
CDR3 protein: ASSEGGITEAF

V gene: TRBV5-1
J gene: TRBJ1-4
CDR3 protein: ASSLALSFNEKLF

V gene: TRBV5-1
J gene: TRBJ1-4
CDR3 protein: ASSSYAGPGEKLF

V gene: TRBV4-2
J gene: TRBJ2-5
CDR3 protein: ASSQGVPETQY

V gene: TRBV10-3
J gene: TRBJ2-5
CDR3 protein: AISESGGRGTQY

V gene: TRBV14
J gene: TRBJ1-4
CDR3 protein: ASSKTGAPNEKLF

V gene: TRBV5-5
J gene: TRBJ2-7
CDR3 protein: ASTRTSYEQY

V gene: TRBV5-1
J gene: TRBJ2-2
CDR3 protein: ASSVEAAGVGAGELF

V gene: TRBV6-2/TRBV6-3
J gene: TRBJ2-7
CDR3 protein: ASSYNFGGYEQY

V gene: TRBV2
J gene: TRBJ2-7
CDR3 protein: ASSLGTVLYEQY

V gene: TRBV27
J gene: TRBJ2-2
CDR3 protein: ASSRPGQGGGELF

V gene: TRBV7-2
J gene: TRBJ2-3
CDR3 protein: ASRSGTSGGTDTQY

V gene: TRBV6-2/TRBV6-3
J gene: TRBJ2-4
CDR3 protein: ASSYVGAAKNIQY

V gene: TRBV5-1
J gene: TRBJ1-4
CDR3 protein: ASSKQQGAGEKLF

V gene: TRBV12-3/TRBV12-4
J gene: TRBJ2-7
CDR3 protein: ASRGLAGYEQY

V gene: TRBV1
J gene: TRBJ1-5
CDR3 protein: TSSPLEVPGLTSNQPQH

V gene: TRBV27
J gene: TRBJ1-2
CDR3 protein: ASSFSFSGLPKYGYT

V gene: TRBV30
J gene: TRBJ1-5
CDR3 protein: AWSADRGLGNQPQH

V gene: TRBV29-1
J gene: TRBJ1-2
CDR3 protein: SVGGIDYGYT

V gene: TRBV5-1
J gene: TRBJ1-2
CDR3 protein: ASSLDSSYGYT

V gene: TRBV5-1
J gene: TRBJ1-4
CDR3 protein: ASSRGGQPNEKLF

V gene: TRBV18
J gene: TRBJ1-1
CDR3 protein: ASSPLTGEAF

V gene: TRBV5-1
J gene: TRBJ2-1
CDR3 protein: ASTMTQGANEQF

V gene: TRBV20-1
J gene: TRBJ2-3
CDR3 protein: SATQVDTQY

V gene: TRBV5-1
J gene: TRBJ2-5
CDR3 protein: ASSLTGGSRETQY

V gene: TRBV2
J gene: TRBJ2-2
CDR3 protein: ASSGGQHTGELF

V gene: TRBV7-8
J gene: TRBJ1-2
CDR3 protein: ASSLEQGGYGYT

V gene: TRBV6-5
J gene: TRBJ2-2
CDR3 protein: ASSSRVTGELF

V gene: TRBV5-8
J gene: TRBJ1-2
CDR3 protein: ASHWTGARYGYT

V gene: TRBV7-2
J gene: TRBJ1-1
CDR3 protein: ASSRSGTGFTEAF

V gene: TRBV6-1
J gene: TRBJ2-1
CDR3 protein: ASSETGGGSEQF

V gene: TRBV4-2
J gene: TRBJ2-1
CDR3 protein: ASSPLTSGGAYEQF

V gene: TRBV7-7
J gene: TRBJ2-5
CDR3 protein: ASSPLAGVPETQY

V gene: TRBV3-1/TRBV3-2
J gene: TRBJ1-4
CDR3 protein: ASSHWVGGANEKLF

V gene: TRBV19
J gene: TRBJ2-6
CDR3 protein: ASSIAESSGANVLT

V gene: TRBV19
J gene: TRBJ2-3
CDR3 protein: ASSPFLRGGGTDTQY

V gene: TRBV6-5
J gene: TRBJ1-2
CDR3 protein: ASSYDRVGYGYT

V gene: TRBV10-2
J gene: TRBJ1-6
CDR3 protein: ASTQGSVSPLH

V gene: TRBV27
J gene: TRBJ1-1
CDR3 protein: ASSLSNVGTPMNTEAF

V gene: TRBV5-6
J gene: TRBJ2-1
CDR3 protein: ASSFILAPQEF

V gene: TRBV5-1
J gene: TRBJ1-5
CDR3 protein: ASSLVGGRNQPQH

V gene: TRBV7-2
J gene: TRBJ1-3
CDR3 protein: ASSRGYAWQNSRNTIY

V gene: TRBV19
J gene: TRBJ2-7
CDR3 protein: ASSIRGALYEQY

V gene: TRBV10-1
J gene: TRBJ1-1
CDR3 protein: ASSRNRDSPEAF

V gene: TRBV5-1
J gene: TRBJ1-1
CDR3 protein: ASSLAGGLNTEAF

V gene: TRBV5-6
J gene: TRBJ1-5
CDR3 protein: ASSSPKQGAGGSQH

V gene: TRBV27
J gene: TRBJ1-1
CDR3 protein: ASSVGTQYEAF

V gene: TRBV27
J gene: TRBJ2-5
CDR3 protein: ASSLEQQETQY

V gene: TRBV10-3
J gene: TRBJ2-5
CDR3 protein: AISVGGPQETQY

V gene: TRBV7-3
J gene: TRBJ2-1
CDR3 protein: ASSLRASGGYNEQF

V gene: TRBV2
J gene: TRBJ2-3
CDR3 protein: ASSGGQATDTQY